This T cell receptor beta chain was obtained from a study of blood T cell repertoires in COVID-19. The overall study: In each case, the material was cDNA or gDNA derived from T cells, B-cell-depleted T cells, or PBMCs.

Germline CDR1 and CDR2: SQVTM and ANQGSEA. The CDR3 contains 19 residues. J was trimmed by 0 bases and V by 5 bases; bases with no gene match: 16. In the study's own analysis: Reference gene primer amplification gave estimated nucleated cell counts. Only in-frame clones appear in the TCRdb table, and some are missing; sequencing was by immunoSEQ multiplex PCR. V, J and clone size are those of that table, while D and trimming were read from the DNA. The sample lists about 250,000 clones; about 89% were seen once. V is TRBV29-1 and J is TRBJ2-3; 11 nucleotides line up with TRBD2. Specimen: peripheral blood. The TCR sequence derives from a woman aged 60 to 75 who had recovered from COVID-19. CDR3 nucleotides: TGCAGCGTTACTGGTCTTGGGGCTAGCGGGGGGCTTAGCACAGATACGCAGTATTTT. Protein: CSVTGLGASGGLSTDTQYF.